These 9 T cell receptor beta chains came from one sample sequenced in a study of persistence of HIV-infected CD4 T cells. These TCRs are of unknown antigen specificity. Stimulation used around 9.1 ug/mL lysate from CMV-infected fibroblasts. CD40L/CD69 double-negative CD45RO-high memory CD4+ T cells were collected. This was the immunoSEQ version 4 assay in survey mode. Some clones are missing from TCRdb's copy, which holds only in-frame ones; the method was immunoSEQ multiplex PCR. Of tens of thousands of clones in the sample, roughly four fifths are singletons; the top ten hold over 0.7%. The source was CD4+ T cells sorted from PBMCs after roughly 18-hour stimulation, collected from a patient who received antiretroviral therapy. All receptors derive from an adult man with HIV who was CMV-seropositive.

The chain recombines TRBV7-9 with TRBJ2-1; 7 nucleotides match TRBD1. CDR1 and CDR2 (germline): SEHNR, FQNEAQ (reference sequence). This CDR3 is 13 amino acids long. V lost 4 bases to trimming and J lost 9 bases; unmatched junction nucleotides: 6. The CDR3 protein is CASSSTGSGEQFF. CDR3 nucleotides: TGTGCCAGCAGCTCGACAGGGTCTGGTGAGCAGTTCTTC.

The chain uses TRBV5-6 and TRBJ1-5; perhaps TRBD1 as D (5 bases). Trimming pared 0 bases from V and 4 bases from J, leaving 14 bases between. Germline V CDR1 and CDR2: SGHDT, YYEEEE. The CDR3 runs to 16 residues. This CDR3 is CASSLGPRVGNQPQHF. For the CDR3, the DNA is TGTGCCAGCAGCTTGGGGCCCAGGGTCGGGAATCAGCCCCAGCATTTT. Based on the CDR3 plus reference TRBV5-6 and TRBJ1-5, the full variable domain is DAGVTQSPTHLIKTRGQQVTLRCSPKSGHDTVSWYQQALGQGPQFIFQYYEEEERQRGNFPDRFSGHQFPNYSSELNVNALLLGDSALYLCASSLGPRVGNQPQHFGDGTRLSIL.

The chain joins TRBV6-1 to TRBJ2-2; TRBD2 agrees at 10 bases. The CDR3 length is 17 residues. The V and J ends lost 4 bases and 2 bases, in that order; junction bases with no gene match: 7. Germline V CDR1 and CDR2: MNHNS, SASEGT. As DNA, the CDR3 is TGTGCCAGCAGTGGGGCTAGCGGGGGTCCCAACACCGGGGAGCTGTTTTTT. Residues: CASSGASGGPNTGELFF.

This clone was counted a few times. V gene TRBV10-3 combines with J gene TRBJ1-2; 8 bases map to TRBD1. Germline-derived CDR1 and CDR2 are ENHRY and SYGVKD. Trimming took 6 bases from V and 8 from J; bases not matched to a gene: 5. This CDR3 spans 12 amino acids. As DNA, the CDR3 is TGTGCCATCAGCCCACAGGGGGTAGGCTACACCTTC. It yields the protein CAISPQGVGYTF.

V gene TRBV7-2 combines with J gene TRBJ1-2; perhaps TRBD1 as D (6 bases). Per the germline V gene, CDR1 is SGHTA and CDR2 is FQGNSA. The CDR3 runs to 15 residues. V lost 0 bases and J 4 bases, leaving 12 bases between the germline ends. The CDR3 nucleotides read TGTGCCAGCAGCTTAGCGAGACAGGCCCCCTATGGCTACACCTTC. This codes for CASSLARQAPYGYTF.

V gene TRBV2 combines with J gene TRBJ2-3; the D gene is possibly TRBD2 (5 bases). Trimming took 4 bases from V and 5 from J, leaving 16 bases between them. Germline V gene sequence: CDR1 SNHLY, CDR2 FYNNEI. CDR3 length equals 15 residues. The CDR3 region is CASSAAFSGRDTQYF. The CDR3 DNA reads TGTGCCAGCAGTGCCGCTTTCTCGGGAAGAGATACGCAGTATTTT.

CDR3 sequence reads: CASSLGTSGGAADTQYF. In DNA form, the CDR3 reads TGCGCCAGCAGCCTTGGGACTAGCGGGGGGGCTGCAGATACGCAGTATTTT. This chain connects TRBV4-3 to TRBJ2-3; 16 nucleotides align to TRBD2. Looked up from germline, CDR1 is LGHNA and CDR2 is YSLEER. V lost 4 bases, J lost 4 bases, and 5 bases stayed unmatched. CDR3 length equals 17 residues.

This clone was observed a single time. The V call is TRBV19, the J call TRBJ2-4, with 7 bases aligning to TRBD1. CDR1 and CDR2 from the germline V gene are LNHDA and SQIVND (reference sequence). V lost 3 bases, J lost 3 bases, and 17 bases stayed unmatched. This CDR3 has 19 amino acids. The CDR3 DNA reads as TGTGCCAGTAGTATGCCCGGACAGGTACGAGTAGGTGGCAAAAACATTCAGTACTTC. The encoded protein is CASSMPGQVRVGGKNIQYF.

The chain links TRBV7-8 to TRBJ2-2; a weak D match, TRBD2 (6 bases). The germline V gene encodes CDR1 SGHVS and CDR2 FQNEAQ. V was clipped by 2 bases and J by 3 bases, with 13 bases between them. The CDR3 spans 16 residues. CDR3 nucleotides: TGTGCCAGCAGCTTATTGAGGCAGCGGGACACCGGGGAGCTGTTTTTT. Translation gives CASSLLRQRDTGELFF.